The sequence of this T cell receptor beta chain was determined in a study of identifying expanded T cells in peripheral blood. Germline trimming cut 2 bases from V and 3 bases from J; bases unmatched to any gene: 7. Germline V gene data show CDR1 as SGHRS and CDR2 as YFSETQ. This CDR3 comprises 16 residues. TCRdb's table, derived via immunoSEQ multiplex PCR, lists solely in-frame clones and lacks some. Altogether around 100,000 clones are present, 88% being singletons, with the ten largest covering 13% to 15%. This receptor was identified in a person aged 18 to 70 in good health. V and J are TRBV5-1 and TRBJ2-3; 9 positions agree with TRBD2. The sequencing sample was made of blood. The CDR3 is CASSFLAGEGTDTQYF. The CDR3 DNA sequence: TGCGCCAGCAGCTTCTTAGCGGGGGAGGGGACAGATACGCAGTATTTT.